A selection of T cell receptor beta chains follows, all from one sample in a study of technical replicates of blood from a handful of donors. TCRdb keeps only in-frame clones here, not all; method: immunoSEQ multiplex PCR. Of 65,000 to 85,000 clones listed, approximately 93% were seen once; the top ten hold around 0.4%. Material: T cells isolated from PBMCs. The receptor source for this set is a human donor in good health. CDR3s include the opening cysteine and the closing phenylalanine or tryptophan. D genes are given only for firm matches. Where a row states a size, it is once, few, many or the class of an expanded clone; other rows omit it.

18	.	TRBV19	TRBD1	TRBJ2-1	TGTGCCAGCACCACTCCCGGGACAGGGGGCAGAGCCTACAATGAGCAGTTCTTC	CASTTPGTGGRAYNEQFF
11	once	TRBV25-1	.	TRBJ2-4	TGTGCCAGCAGACAGGGTTACATTCAGTACTTC	CASRQGYIQYF
13	.	TRBV29-1	TRBD1	TRBJ1-1	TGCAGCGCTCCGGGACAGGGGAACACTGAAGCTTTCTTT	CSAPGQGNTEAFF
16	.	TRBV4-3	TRBD2	TRBJ2-7	TGCGCCAGCAGCCAGTCCAGGTGGGGGGGCTCCTACGAGCAGTACTTC	CASSQSRWGGSYEQYF
13	.	TRBV19	TRBD1	TRBJ1-1	TGTGCCAGTAACAGGGGTATGAACACTGAAGCTTTCTTT	CASNRGMNTEAFF
15	.	TRBV16	.	TRBJ1-2	TGTGCCAGCAGCCCCACCTTCGGAGGGGACTATGGCTACACCTTC	CASSPTFGGDYGYTF
14	once	TRBV28	.	TRBJ2-6	TGTGCCAGCAGTTTAGCCAGGGGAGTTGCCGTCCTGACTTTC	CASSLARGVAVLTF
15	.	TRBV12-5	TRBD1	TRBJ1-1	TGTGCTAGTGGTTCGGACCAGGGGGCGAACACTGAAGCTTTCTTT	CASGSDQGANTEAFF
17	.	TRBV19	.	TRBJ2-1	TGTGCCAGTAGTATTAAGATGCGTCGACAGGCCCTTTATGAGCAGTTCTTC	CASSIKMRRQALYEQFF
14	.	TRBV27	.	TRBJ2-1	TGTGCCAGCCGACTGGAGGGCCCGTACAATGAGCAGTTCTTC	CASRLEGPYNEQFF